This TCR beta chain was captured by sequencing in a study of cytomegalovirus exposure and HLA in healthy donors. V lost 7 bases and J lost 0, with 16 bases in between. Germline assignment: CDR1 SGHRS and CDR2 YFSETQ. The CDR3 runs 15 residues. Donors were nominally healthy when sampled, though unrecorded immune exposures were likely. PCR involved 60 Vbeta and 13 Jbeta primers. Generated by immunoSEQ multiplex PCR, the TCRdb table keeps only in-frame clones and is missing some. The sample yields 110,000 to 150,000 clones, 70% to 85% seen once. The receptor comes from a man in his forties in good health and CMV-seropositive. The sequencing sample was made of PBMCs. The chain combines TRBV5-1 with TRBJ1-1; D possibly corresponds to TRBD1 (5 bases). CDR3 sequence reads: CASGGDGTMNTEAFF. The CDR3 DNA reads as TGCGCCAGCGGGGGGGACGGAACCATGAACACTGAAGCTTTCTTT. Full variable domain (rest looked up from reference TRBV5-1 and TRBJ1-1): KAGVTQTPRYLIKTRGQQVTLSCSPISGHRSVSWYQQTPGQGLQFLFEYFSETQRNKGNFPGRFSGRQFSNSRSEMNVSTLELGDSALYLCASGGDGTMNTEAFFGQGTRLTVV.